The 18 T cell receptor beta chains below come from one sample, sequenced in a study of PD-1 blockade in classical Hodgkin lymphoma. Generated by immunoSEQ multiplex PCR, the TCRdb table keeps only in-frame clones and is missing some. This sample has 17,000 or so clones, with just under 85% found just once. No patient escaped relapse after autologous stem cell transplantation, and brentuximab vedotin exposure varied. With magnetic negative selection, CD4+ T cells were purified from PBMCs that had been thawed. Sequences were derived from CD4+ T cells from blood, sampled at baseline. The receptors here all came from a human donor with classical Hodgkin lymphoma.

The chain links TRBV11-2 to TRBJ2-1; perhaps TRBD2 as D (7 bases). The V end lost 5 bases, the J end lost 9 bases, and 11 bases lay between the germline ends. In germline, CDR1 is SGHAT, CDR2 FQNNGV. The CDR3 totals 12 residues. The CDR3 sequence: CASSPGGLEQFF. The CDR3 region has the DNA TGTGCCAGCAGCCCCGGGGGGCTTGAGCAGTTCTTC.

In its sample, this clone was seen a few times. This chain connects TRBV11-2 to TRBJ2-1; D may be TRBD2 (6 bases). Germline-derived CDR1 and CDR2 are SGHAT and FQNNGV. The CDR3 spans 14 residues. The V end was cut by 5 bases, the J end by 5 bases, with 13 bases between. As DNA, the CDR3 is TGTGCCAGCAGCGCTGGACTATGGGACAATGAGCAGTTCTTC. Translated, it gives CASSAGLWDNEQFF.

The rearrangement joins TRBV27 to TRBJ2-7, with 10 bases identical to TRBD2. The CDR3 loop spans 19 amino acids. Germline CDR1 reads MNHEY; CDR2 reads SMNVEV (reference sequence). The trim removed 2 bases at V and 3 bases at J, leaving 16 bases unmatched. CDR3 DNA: TGTGCCAGCAGTTTAGAGCCAGGGAGGAGCGGGAGGGCCCTCTACGAGCAGTACTTC. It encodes CASSLEPGRSGRALYEQYF.

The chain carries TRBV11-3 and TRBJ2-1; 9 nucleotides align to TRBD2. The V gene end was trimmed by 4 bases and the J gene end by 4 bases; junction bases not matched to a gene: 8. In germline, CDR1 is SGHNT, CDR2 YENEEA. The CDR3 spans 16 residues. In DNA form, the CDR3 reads TGTGCCAGCAGCTCGCGGGGGGGCCTATCTTACAATGAGCAGTTCTTC. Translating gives CASSSRGGLSYNEQFF.

CDR3 sequence: CSATTDYNSPLHF. The CDR3 DNA reads as TGCAGCGCCACGACAGATTATAATTCACCCCTCCACTTT. This chain links TRBV29-1 with TRBJ1-6, with D perhaps TRBD1 (5 bases). This CDR3 has 13 residues. The V gene's germline CDR1 is SQVTM and CDR2 ANQGSEA. Trimming took off 7 bases at V and 4 bases at J, with 11 bases between the two ends.

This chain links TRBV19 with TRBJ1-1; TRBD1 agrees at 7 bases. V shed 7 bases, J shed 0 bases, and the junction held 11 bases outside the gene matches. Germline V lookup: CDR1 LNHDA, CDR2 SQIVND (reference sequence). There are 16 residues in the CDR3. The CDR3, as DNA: TGTGCCAGTATTCACCACACGGACAGGCTGAACACTGAAGCTTTCTTT. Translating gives CASIHHTDRLNTEAFF. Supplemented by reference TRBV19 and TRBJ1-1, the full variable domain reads DGGITQSPKYLFRKEGQNVTLSCEQNLNHDAMYWYRQDPGQGLRLIYYSQIVNDFQKGDIAEGYSVSREKKESFPLTVTSAQKNPTAFYLCASIHHTDRLNTEAFFGQGTRLTVV.

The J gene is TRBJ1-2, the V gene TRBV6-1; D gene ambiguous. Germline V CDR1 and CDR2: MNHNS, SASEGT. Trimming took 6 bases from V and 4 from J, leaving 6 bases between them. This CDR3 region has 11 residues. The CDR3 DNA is TGTGCCAGCAGCCGACTCTATGGCTACACCTTC. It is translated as CASSRLYGYTF.

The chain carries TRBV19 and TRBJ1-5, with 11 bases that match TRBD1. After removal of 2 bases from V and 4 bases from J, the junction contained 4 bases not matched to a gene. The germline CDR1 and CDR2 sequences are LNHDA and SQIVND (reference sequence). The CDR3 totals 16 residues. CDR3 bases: TGTGCCAGTAGTATAATTGGGACAGGGGGTAATCAGCCCCAGCATTTT. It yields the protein CASSIIGTGGNQPQHF.

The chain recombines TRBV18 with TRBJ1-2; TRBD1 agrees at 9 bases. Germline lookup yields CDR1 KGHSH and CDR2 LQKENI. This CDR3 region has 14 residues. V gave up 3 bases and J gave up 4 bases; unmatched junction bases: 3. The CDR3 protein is CASSPRDRAYGYTF. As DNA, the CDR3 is TGTGCCAGCTCACCCCGGGACAGGGCCTATGGCTACACCTTC.

The CDR3 loop reads CASSFYPLQRGYTF. CDR3 coding DNA: TGTGCCAGCAGTTTTTACCCTCTACAAAGGGGCTACACCTTC. The chain recombines TRBV28 with TRBJ1-2, with D uncertain. Germline V gene lookup returns CDR1 MDHEN and CDR2 SYDVKM. V was shortened by 3 bases and J by 8 bases, with 16 bases between the two germline ends. CDR3 size: 14 residues.

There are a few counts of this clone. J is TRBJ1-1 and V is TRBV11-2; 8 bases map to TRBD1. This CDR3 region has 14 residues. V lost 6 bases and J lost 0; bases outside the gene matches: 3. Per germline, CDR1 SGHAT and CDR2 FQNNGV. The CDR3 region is CASRDRDMNTEAFF. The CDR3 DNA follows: TGTGCCAGCAGGGACAGGGACATGAACACTGAAGCTTTCTTT.

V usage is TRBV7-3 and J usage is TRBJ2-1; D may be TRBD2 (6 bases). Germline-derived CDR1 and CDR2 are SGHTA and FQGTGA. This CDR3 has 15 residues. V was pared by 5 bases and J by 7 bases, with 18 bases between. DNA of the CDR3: TGTGCCAGCAGCCCCCTGGGGGTTAGCGGTAATGAGCAGTTCTTC. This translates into CASSPLGVSGNEQFF.

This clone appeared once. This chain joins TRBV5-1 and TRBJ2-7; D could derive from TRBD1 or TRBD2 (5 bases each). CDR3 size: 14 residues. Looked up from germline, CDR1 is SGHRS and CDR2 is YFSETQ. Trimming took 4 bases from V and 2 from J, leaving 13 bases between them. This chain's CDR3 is CASSVRDGPYEQYF. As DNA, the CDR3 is TGCGCCAGCAGCGTCCGGGACGGACCCTACGAGCAGTACTTC.

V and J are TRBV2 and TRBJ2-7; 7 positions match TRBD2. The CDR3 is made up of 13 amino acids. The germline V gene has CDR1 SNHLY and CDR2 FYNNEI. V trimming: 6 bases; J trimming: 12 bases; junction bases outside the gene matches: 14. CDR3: CASSPAGVGSPYF. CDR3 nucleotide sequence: TGTGCCAGCAGCCCCGCGGGGGTGGGGTCGCCGTACTTC.

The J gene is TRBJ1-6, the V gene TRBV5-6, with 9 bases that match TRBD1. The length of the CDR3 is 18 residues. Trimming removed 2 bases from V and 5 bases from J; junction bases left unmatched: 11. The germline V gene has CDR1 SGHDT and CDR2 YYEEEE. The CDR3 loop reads CASSLRGGQGWDNSPLHF. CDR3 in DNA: TGTGCCAGCAGCTTACGAGGGGGACAGGGTTGGGATAATTCACCCCTCCACTTT.

The CDR3 region is CASSIGLAGGSQETQYF. The DNA for the CDR3 is TGTGCCAGTAGTATCGGGCTAGCGGGGGGGTCCCAAGAGACCCAGTACTTC. The chain joins TRBV19 to TRBJ2-5, with 12 bases lining up with TRBD2. The CDR3 covers 17 residues. The J segment lost 1 base and the V segment lost 3 bases, leaving 6 bases of the junction unmatched. The germline V gene has CDR1 LNHDA and CDR2 SQIVND (reference sequence).

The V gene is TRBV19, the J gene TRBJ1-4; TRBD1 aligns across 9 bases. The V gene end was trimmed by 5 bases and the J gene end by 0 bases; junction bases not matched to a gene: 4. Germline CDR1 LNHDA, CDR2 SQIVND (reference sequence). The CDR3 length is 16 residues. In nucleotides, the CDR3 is TGTGCCAGTAGTCCCTGGACAGGGGCAACTAATGAAAAACTGTTTTTT. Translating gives CASSPWTGATNEKLFF.

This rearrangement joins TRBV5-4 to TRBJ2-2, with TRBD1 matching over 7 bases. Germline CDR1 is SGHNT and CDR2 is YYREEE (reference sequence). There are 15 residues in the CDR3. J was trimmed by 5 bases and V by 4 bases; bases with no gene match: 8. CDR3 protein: CASSPIGDRTGELFF. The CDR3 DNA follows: TGTGCCAGCAGCCCAATTGGGGACAGAACCGGGGAGCTGTTTTTT. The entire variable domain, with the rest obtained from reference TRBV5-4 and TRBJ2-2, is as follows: ETGVTQSPTHLIKTRGQQVTLRCSSQSGHNTVSWYQQALGQGPQFIFQYYREEENGRGNFPPRFSGLQFPNYSSELNVNALELDDSALYLCASSPIGDRTGELFFGEGSRLTVL.